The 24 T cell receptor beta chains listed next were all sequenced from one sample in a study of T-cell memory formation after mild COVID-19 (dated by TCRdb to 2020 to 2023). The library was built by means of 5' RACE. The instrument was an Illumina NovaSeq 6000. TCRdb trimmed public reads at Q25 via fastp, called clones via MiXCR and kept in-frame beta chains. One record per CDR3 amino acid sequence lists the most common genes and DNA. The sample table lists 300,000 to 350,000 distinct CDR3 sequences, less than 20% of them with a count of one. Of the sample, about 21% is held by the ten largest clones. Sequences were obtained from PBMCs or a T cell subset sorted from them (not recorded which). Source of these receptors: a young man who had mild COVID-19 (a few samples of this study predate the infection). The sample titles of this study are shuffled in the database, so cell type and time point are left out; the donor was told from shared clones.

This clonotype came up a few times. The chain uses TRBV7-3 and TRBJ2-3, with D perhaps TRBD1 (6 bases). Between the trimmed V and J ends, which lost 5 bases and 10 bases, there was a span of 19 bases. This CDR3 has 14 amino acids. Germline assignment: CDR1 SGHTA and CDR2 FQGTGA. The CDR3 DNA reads TGTGCCAGCAGCGCCAGTCAGGGGCTCTCGGCGCAGTATTTT. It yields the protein CASSASQGLSAQYF.

CDR3 region: CASSLVASDNEQFF. The CDR3 bases are TGTGCCAGCAGCTTAGTAGCTAGCGACAATGAGCAGTTCTTC. The chain employs TRBV11-3 and TRBJ2-1; D may be TRBD2 (6 bases). Germline V gene lookup returns CDR1 SGHNT and CDR2 YENEEA. This CDR3 spans 14 amino acids. The V and J ends lost 1 base and 5 bases respectively, with 9 bases between them.

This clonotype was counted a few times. The CDR3, as DNA: TGCAGTGCTAGAGAAGGAGGGTTGGGTGGCTACACCTTC. Protein product: CSAREGGLGGYTF. The V and J genes are TRBV20-1 and TRBJ1-2; no definite D call. From germline, CDR1 is DFQATT and CDR2 SNEGSKA (reference sequence). The ends were cut back, 0 bases at V and 7 bases at J, with 12 bases in the middle. The CDR3 covers 13 residues.

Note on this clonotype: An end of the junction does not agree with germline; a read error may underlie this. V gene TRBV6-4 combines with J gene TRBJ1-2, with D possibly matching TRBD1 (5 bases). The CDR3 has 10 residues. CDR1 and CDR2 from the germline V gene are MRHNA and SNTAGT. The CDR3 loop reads CASSPWRGYF. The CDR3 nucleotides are TGTGCCAGCAGTCCCTGGCGGGGGTACTTC.

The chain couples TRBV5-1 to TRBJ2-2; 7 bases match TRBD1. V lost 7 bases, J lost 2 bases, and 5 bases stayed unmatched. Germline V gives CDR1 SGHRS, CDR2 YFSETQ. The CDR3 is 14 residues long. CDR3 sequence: CASQRQGNTGELFF. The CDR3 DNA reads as TGCGCCAGCCAAAGACAGGGCAACACCGGGGAGCTGTTTTTT. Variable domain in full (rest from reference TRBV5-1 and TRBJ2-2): KAGVTQTPRYLIKTRGQQVTLSCSPISGHRSVSWYQQTPGQGLQFLFEYFSETQRNKGNFPGRFSGRQFSNSRSEMNVSTLELGDSALYLCASQRQGNTGELFFGEGSRLTVL.

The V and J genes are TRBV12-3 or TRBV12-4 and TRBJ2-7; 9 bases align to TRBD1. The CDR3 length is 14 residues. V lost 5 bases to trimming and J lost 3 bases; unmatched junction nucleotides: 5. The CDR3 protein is CASSQQGAGYEQYF. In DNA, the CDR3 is TGTGCCAGCAGTCAACAGGGGGCTGGCTACGAGCAGTACTTC.

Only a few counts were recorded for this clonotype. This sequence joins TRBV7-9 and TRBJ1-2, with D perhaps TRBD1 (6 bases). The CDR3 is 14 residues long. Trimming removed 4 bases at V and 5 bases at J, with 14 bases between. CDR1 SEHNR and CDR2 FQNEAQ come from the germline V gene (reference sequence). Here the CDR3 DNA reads TGTGCCAGCAGCTCACAGGGCCCCGGATATGGCTACACCTTC. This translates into CASSSQGPGYGYTF.

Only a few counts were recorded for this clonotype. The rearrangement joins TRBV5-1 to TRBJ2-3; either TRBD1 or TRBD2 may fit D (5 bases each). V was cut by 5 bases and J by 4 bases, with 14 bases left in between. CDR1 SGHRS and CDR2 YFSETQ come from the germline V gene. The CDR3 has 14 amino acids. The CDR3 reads CASRAPGLPDTQYF. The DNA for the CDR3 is TGCGCCAGCAGAGCTCCGGGGCTCCCAGATACGCAGTATTTT.

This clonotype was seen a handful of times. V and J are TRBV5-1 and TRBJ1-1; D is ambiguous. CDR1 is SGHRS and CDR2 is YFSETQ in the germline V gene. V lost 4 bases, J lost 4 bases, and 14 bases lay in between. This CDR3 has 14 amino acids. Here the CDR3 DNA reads TGCGCCAGCAGCGAAGGAAACATGGGCACTGAAGCTTTCTTT. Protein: CASSEGNMGTEAFF.

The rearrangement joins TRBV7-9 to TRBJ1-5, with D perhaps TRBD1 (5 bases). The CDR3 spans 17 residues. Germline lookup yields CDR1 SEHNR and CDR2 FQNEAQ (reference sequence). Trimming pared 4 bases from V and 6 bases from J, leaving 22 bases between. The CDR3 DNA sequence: TGTGCCAGCAGCTCCGGGCCTCTTAGCCCGGGGGGTCAGCCCCAGCATTTT. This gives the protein CASSSGPLSPGGQPQHF.

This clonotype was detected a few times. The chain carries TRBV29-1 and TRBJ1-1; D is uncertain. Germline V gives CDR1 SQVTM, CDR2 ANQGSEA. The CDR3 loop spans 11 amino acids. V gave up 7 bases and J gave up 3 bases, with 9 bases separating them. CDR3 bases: TGCAGCGCCCTTGTAGACACTGAAGCTTTCTTT. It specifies CSALVDTEAFF.

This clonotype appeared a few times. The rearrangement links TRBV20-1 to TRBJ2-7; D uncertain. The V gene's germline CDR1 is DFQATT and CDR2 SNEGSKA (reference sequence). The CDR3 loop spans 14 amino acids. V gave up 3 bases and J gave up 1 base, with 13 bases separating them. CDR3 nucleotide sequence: TGCAGTGCTAGTCAAGAAAATCTATCCTACGAGCAGTACGTC. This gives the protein CSASQENLSYEQYV.

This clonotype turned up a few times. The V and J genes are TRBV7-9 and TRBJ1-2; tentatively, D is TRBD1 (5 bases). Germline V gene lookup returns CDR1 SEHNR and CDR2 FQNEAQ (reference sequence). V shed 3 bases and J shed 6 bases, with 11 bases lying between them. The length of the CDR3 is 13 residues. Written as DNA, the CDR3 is TGTGCCAGCAGCTTGGAGGGGAGAAATGGCTACACCTTC. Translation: CASSLEGRNGYTF.

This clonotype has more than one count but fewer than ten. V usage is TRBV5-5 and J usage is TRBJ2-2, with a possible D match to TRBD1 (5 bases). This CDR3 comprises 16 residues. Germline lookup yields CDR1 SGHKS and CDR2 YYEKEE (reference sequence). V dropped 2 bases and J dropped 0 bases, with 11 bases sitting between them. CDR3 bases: TGTGCCAGCAGCTTCAGGGCAGCCCCGAACACCGGGGAGCTGTTTTTT. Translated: CASSFRAAPNTGELFF. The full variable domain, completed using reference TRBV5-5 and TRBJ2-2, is DAGVTQSPTHLIKTRGQQVTLRCSPISGHKSVSWYQQVLGQGPQFIFQYYEKEERGRGNFPDRFSARQFPNYSSELNVNALLLGDSALYLCASSFRAAPNTGELFFGEGSRLTVL.

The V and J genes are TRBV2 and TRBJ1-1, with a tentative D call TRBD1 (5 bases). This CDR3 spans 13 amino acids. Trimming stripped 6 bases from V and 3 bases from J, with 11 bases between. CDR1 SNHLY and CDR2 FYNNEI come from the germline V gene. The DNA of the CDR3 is TGTGCCAGCAGCAAGGGGATCGACACTGAAGCTTTCTTT. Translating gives CASSKGIDTEAFF.

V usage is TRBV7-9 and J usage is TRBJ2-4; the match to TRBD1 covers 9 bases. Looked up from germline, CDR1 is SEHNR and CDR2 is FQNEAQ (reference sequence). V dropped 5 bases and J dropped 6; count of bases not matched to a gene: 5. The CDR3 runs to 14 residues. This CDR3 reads CASSLGQGRNIQYF. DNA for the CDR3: TGTGCCAGCAGCCTCGGACAGGGGAGAAACATTCAGTACTTC.

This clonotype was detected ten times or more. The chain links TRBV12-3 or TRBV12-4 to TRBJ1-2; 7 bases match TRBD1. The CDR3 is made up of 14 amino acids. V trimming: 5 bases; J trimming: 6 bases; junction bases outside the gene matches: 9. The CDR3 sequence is CASSPWTGDHGYTF. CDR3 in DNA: TGTGCCAGCAGTCCGTGGACAGGCGACCATGGCTACACCTTC.

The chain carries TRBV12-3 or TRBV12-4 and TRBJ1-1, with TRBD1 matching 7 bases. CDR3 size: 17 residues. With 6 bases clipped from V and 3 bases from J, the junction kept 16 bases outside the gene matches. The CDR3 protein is CASSQHTNRGRDTEAFF. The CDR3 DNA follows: TGTGCCAGCAGCCAACATACCAACAGGGGACGAGACACTGAAGCTTTCTTT.

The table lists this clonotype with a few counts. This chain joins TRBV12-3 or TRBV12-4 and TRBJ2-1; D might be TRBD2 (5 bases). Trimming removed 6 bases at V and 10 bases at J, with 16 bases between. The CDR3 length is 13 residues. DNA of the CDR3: TGTGCCAGCAGCTTGTGGGGAGTAAACGAGCAGTTCTTC. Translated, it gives CASSLWGVNEQFF.

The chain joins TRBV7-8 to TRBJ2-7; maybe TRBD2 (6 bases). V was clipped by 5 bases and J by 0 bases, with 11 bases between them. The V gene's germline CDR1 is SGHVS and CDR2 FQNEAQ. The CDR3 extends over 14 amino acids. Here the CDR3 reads CASSPAGFSYEQYF. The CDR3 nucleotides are TGTGCCAGCAGCCCCGCGGGATTCTCCTACGAGCAGTACTTC.

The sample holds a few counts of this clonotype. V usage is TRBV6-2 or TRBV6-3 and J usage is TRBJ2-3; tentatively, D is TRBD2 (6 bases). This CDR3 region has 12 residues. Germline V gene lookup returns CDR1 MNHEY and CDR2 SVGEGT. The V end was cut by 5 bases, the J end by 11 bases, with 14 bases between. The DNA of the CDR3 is TGTGCCAGCAGTCCCTGGGACTTCCAGCAGTATTTT. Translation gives CASSPWDFQQYF.

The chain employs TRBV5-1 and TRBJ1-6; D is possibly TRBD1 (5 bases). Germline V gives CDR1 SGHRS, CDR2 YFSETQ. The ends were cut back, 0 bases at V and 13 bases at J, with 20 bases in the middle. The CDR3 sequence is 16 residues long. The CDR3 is CASSLDPRAGGTPLHF. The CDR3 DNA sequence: TGCGCCAGCAGCTTGGATCCGCGGGCGGGAGGGACCCCCCTCCACTTT.

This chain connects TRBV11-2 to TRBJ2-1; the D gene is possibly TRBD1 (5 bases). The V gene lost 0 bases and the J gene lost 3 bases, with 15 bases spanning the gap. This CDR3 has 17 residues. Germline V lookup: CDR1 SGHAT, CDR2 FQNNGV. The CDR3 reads CASSLDVIRGLYNEQFF. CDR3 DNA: TGTGCCAGCAGCTTAGACGTGATTAGGGGCCTCTACAATGAGCAGTTCTTC.

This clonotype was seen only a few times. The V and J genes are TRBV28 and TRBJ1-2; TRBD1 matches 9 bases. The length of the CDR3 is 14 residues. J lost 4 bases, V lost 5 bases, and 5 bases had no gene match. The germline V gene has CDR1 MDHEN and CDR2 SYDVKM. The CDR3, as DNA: TGTGCCAGCAGTGGACAGGGGAGGACCTATGGCTACACCTTC. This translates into CASSGQGRTYGYTF.